One sample yielded the 18 T cell receptor beta chains listed below, sequenced in a study of vaccination and CD4 T cells after COVID-19. Treatment described: approximately nine-day PBMC culture with coronavirus spike peptide pools or control peptides (ViraFEST assay). These receptors' targets are unknown. Researchers used the Oncomine TCR Beta short-read assay to sequence DNA from cultured CD4+ T cells. One entry per CDR3 protein, called by TCRdb with MiXCR from the PCR reads. The data contain 15,000 to 20,000 distinct CDR3 sequences, approximately 41% of them singletons. The source material was CD4+ T cells from blood, cultured in vitro. Every receptor here comes from a human donor who had recovered from COVID-19.

The chain is built from TRBV20-1 and TRBJ2-1, with TRBD2 matching 10 bases. CDR1 and CDR2 from the germline V gene are DFQATT and SNEGSKA (reference sequence). This CDR3 comprises 14 residues. The V and J ends lost 5 bases and 8 bases, in that order; junction bases with no gene match: 9. The CDR3 is CSASPSGSYHEQFF. CDR3 nucleotide sequence: TGCAGTGCTTCGCCTAGCGGGAGTTATCATGAGCAGTTCTTC.

The CDR3 is CSATKTSGINEQFF. In nucleotides, the CDR3 is TGCAGTGCTACAAAGACTAGCGGGATTAATGAGCAGTTCTTC. V usage is TRBV20-1 and J usage is TRBJ2-1, with 11 bases fitting TRBD2. The CDR3 has 14 amino acids. The germline V gene encodes CDR1 DFQATT and CDR2 SNEGSKA (reference sequence). Trimming at V came to 4 bases and at J to 7 bases, leaving 6 bases not matched to a gene.

V and J are TRBV4-1 and TRBJ2-7; TRBD1 matches 7 bases. Germline V gives CDR1 MGHRA, CDR2 YSYEKL. This CDR3 is built from 15 residues. Trimming at V came to 2 bases and at J to 3 bases, leaving 7 bases not matched to a gene. The CDR3 reads CASSQYPGQSYEQYF. The CDR3 DNA is TGCGCCAGCAGCCAATACCCGGGACAGAGCTACGAGCAGTACTTC.

This clonotype was detected only a few times. V usage is TRBV2 and J usage is TRBJ2-7; D perhaps matches TRBD2 (5 bases). Trimming cost V 3 bases and J 6 bases, with 12 bases left between them. Looked up from germline, CDR1 is SNHLY and CDR2 is FYNNEI. The CDR3 has 13 amino acids. The CDR3 loop reads CASSDSSFFEQYF. CDR3 in DNA: TGTGCCAGCAGTGATTCTAGCTTCTTCGAGCAGTACTTC.

The chain employs TRBV28 and TRBJ1-5; D is ambiguous. The CDR3 extends over 14 amino acids. The V end lost 5 bases, the J end lost 3 bases, and 11 bases lay between the germline ends. Germline-derived CDR1 and CDR2 are MDHEN and SYDVKM. The CDR3 loop is CASSGNRANQPQHF. CDR3 bases: TGTGCCAGCAGTGGTAACAGAGCCAATCAGCCCCAGCATTTT.

This clonotype came up a few times. This chain links TRBV18 with TRBJ1-6; D call uncertain. Trimming cost V 3 bases and J 6 bases, with 9 bases left between them. The CDR3 runs 14 residues. Germline V CDR1 and CDR2: KGHSH, LQKENI. This chain's CDR3 is CASSPEHSNSPLHF. The CDR3 bases are TGTGCCAGCTCACCCGAACATTCTAATTCACCCCTCCACTTT. The complete variable domain, with remaining parts taken from reference TRBV18 and TRBJ1-6, reads NAGVMQNPRHLVRRRGQEARLRCSPMKGHSHVYWYRQLPEEGLKFMVYLQKENIIDESGMPKERFSAEFPKEGPSILRIQQVVRGDSAAYFCASSPEHSNSPLHFGNGTRLTVT.

Only a few counts were recorded for this clonotype. V and J are TRBV24-1 and TRBJ2-3; possibly TRBD1 or TRBD2 for D (5 bases each). Trimming removed 7 bases at V and 2 bases at J, with 12 bases between. The CDR3 runs to 14 residues. Per germline, CDR1 KGHDR and CDR2 SFDVKD. CDR3 bases: TGTGCCACCAGCCTCGGGACCCCCACAGATACGCAGTATTTT. Translating it yields CATSLGTPTDTQYF.

The chain carries TRBV12-3 or TRBV12-4 and TRBJ2-5; D is undetermined. This CDR3 has 17 amino acids. Trimming removed 5 bases from V and 3 bases from J, with 22 bases in between. CDR3 sequence (DNA): TGTGCCAGCAGTCCCCCGTTGGGCGCGGATACGAAAGAGACCCAGTACTTC. As protein: CASSPPLGADTKETQYF.

This clonotype was found once. This chain connects TRBV5-4 to TRBJ2-1; TRBD2 is a possible D gene (6 bases). CDR1 is SGHNT, CDR2 YYREEE, per germline (reference sequence). The V end was cut by 6 bases, the J end by 6 bases, with 19 bases between. This CDR3 has 15 residues. DNA for the CDR3: TGTGCCAGCACTCTGGGTCCTAGCGACGGCAATGAGCAGTTCTTC. Its protein is CASTLGPSDGNEQFF.

This clonotype came up once. One junction end does not reproduce the germline sequence, and a read error may be involved. The chain recombines TRBV20-1 with TRBJ1-6; TRBD1 might be the D (6 bases). Germline V CDR1 and CDR2: DFQATT, SNEGSKA (reference sequence). This CDR3 has 13 amino acids. DNA for the CDR3: TGCAGTACGGCTGGGACACACTCACCCTCCGTAATCTTT. Encoded protein: CSTAGTHSPSVIF.

This CDR3 is CATCRSAPQETQYF. CDR3 DNA: TGTGCCACCTGTAGGAGCGCCCCCCAAGAGACCCAGTACTTC. J is TRBJ2-5 and V is TRBV5-6; no clear D gene. CDR1 is SGHDT and CDR2 is YYEEEE in the germline V gene. This CDR3 has 14 amino acids. Trimming removed 9 bases from V and 1 base from J, with 16 bases in between.

V usage is TRBV18 and J usage is TRBJ1-5; D might be TRBD1 (5 bases). The germline V gene encodes CDR1 KGHSH and CDR2 LQKENI. The CDR3 length is 15 residues. V lost 3 bases, J lost 6 bases, and 15 bases lay in between. The CDR3, as DNA: TGTGCCAGCTCACCCGGGACGTCGTTCCTTCAGCCCCAGCATTTT. Translated: CASSPGTSFLQPQHF.

J is TRBJ2-1 and V is TRBV2; tentatively, D is TRBD1 or TRBD2 (5 bases each). Germline-derived CDR1 and CDR2 are SNHLY and FYNNEI. Deletions cut 3 bases from V and 4 bases from J, with 16 bases between. The CDR3 is made up of 16 amino acids. The CDR3 spells CASSERGPQRYNEQFF. CDR3 in DNA: TGTGCCAGCAGTGAGAGGGGACCGCAGAGGTACAATGAGCAGTTCTTC. Looking up the rest from reference TRBV2 and TRBJ2-1 gives the full variable domain: EPEVTQTPSHQVTQMGQEVILRCVPISNHLYFYWYRQILGQKVEFLVSFYNNEISEKSEIFDDQFSVERPDGSNFTLKIRSTKLEDSAMYFCASSERGPQRYNEQFFGPGTRLTVL.

This clonotype was found once. V is TRBV7-9 and J is TRBJ1-4; 7 nucleotides agree with TRBD1. The CDR3 loop spans 14 amino acids. Germline V lookup: CDR1 SEHNR, CDR2 FQNEAQ (reference sequence). The V and J ends lost 5 bases and 8 bases, in that order; junction bases with no gene match: 8. The CDR3 here is CASSNRGIGEKLFF. Written as DNA, the CDR3 is TGTGCCAGCAGCAACAGGGGTATAGGGGAAAAACTGTTTTTT. Drawing the rest from reference TRBV7-9 and TRBJ1-4, the complete variable domain is DTGVSQNPRHKITKRGQNVTFRCDPISEHNRLYWYRQTLGQGPEFLTYFQNEAQLEKSRLLSDRFSAERPKGSFSTLEIQRTEQGDSAMYLCASSNRGIGEKLFFGSGTQLSVL.

The chain couples TRBV28 to TRBJ2-3, with D maybe TRBD2 (6 bases). Trimming removed 8 bases from V and 0 bases from J, with 15 bases in between. Germline V gene sequence: CDR1 MDHEN, CDR2 SYDVKM. The CDR3 totals 15 residues. The DNA of the CDR3 is TGTGCCAGCCTCCGCGGAGGGGCTAGCACAGATACGCAGTATTTT. Translation: CASLRGGASTDTQYF.

The chain recombines TRBV29-1 with TRBJ1-1; TRBD1 might be the D (5 bases). Germline assignment: CDR1 SQVTM and CDR2 ANQGSEA. This CDR3 region has 12 residues. V lost 7 bases and J 1 base, leaving 10 bases between the germline ends. CDR3 sequence (DNA): TGCAGCGCCCGCAGGGCGAACACTGAAGCTTTCTTT. It translates to CSARRANTEAFF.

This chain connects TRBV30 to TRBJ2-7; 10 bases are a match to TRBD1. V was clipped by 4 bases and J by 5 bases; unmatched bases: 5. The CDR3 is 13 amino acids. Germline CDR1 and CDR2: GTSNPN and SVGIG (reference sequence). CDR3 in amino acids: CAWKRTGGNEQYF. The DNA of the CDR3 is TGTGCCTGGAAAAGGACAGGGGGTAACGAGCAGTACTTC. The whole variable domain, filled in from reference TRBV30 and TRBJ2-7, reads SQTIHQWPATLVQPVGSPLSLECTVEGTSNPNLYWYRQAAGRGLQLLFYSVGIGQISSEVPQNLSASRPQDRQFILSSKKLLLSDSGFYLCAWKRTGGNEQYFGPGTRLTVT.

The rearrangement joins TRBV27 to TRBJ2-1; D may be TRBD2 (5 bases). Trimming shortened V by 9 bases and J by 6 bases, and 9 bases separated the two germline ends. Per germline, CDR1 MNHEY and CDR2 SMNVEV (reference sequence). The CDR3 consists of 11 residues. DNA of the CDR3: TGTGCCAGTGAGGAGGCCAATGAGCAGTTCTTC. Its protein is CASEEANEQFF.